This T cell receptor (beta chain) was obtained from a study of OX40 agonist ivuxolimab in advanced cancers. A few counts support this clone. Its cognate antigen is unknown. In the same sample, other DNA sequences code for this CDR3. Trimming took off 3 bases at V and 2 bases at J, with 5 bases between the two ends. The CDR3 consists of 12 residues. Germline V gene lookup returns CDR1 SGDLS and CDR2 YYNGEE. General observations from the study: At doses 0.1 to 3.0 mg/kg, CD4+ and CD8+ clones expanded.

Data came from immunoSEQ multiplex PCR; TCRdb stores just in-frame clones and leaves some out. The sample has about 60,000 clones, about 90% seen once. The chain couples TRBV9 to TRBJ1-1; D unclear. The sequenced sample was CD4+ or CD8+ T cells sorted from blood, obtained in a trial of the OX40 agonist ivuxolimab. This receptor was taken from an adult with an advanced solid tumor such as melanoma, head and neck, liver or kidney cancer. The CDR3 loop is CASSGSNTEAFF. The CDR3 DNA follows: TGTGCCAGCAGCGGTAGTAACACTGAAGCTTTCTTT.